Below, one TCR beta chain is given with its context. This sample was included in a study of blood T cell repertoires in COVID-19. Across the study: The United States, Italy and Spain were the sources of the acute and convalescent COVID-19 samples.

With 0 bases removed from V and 6 bases from J, the gap between germline ends came to 12 bases. The CDR3 length is 14 residues. Germline CDR1 and CDR2: SGHNT and YYREEE (reference sequence). Repertoires were generated with immunoSEQ multiplex PCR, while TCRdb's copy carries only in-frame clones and drops some. This sample has 190,000 or so clones, with about 85% found just once. The sample consisted of peripheral blood. The chain recombines TRBV5-4 with TRBJ2-5; no clear D. The sequence came from a woman aged 80 or over with acute or convalescent COVID-19. The CDR3 spells CASSLVPSEKTQYF. The CDR3 coding sequence is TGTGCCAGCAGCTTGGTCCCCTCAGAAAAGACCCAGTACTTC.